The TCR beta chain under discussion was sequenced for a study of blood T cell repertoires in COVID-19. Study in general: The cDNA or gDNA used as material had been derived from T cells, B-cell-depleted T cells, or PBMCs.

The repertoire was sequenced with immunoSEQ multiplex PCR; TCRdb's copy has only in-frame clones and lacks some. The sample holds 300,000 to 350,000 clones, 75% to 90% seen once. CDR3 length equals 14 residues. Germline CDR1 and CDR2: SGHAT and FQNNGV. The V and J ends lost 0 bases and 6 bases, in that order; junction bases with no gene match: 2. Clinical history reported by participants formed the basis on which cohorts were assigned. Recovered status in Cohort 3 required two negative PCRs, clearance, or symptom resolution. As to this clone: Other DNA sequences within the sample encode an identical CDR3.

The V call is TRBV11-2, the J call TRBJ2-7; 10 nucleotides line up with TRBD2. The TCR was taken from a man aged 25-45 years who had recovered from COVID-19. Sequenced sample: PBMCs or T cells enriched from blood (not recorded which). As DNA, the CDR3 is TGTGCCAGCAGCTTAGATCTAGCGGGGGTCGAGCAGTACTTC. It yields the protein CASSLDLAGVEQYF.